These 8 T cell receptor beta chains share one sample of origin, sequenced in a study of CD8 T cells in ankylosing spondylitis. Whole-study findings and limits: What appeared characteristic of ankylosing spondylitis blood was a TCR beta motif of seven to nine highly homologous variants.

One entry per CDR3 protein, called by TCRdb with MiXCR from the 5' RACE reads. The table has 800,000 to 900,000 distinct CDR3 sequences, around 11% seen once. These receptors' antigens are unknown. The sequenced sample consisted of blood, either unsorted or a sorted T cell fraction (not recorded which). The source of these receptors is a male donor with ankylosing spondylitis.

A few counts support this clonotype. The chain combines TRBV20-1 with TRBJ1-5, with D unresolved. The CDR3 consists of 11 residues. Trimming pared 1 base from V and 7 bases from J, leaving 5 bases between. Germline values: CDR1 DFQATT, CDR2 SNEGSKA (reference sequence). The CDR3 loop is CSARGIQPQHF. The DNA of the CDR3 is TGCAGTGCTAGAGGGATCCAGCCCCAGCATTTT.

V is TRBV15 and J is TRBJ2-5; D gene uncertain. Germline loops: CDR1 LNHNV, CDR2 YYDKDF (reference sequence). V was clipped by 3 bases and J by 9 bases, with 11 bases between them. The CDR3 has 12 residues. The CDR3 sequence: CATSRRWLAQYF. The CDR3, as DNA: TGTGCCACCAGCAGGCGTTGGTTGGCCCAGTACTTC.

A few counts support this clonotype. The rearrangement links TRBV5-1 to TRBJ2-6; 7 nucleotides align to TRBD1. Trimming removed 10 bases from V and 4 bases from J; junction bases left unmatched: 8. The CDR3 runs 14 residues. CDR1 is SGHRS and CDR2 is YFSETQ in the germline V gene. The CDR3 sequence: CALRQGEGANVLTF. The DNA for the CDR3 is TGCGCCTTGCGCCAGGGGGAAGGGGCCAACGTCCTGACTTTC. The entire variable domain, with the rest obtained from reference TRBV5-1 and TRBJ2-6, is as follows: KAGVTQTPRYLIKTRGQQVTLSCSPISGHRSVSWYQQTPGQGLQFLFEYFSETQRNKGNFPGRFSGRQFSNSRSEMNVSTLELGDSALYLCALRQGEGANVLTFGAGSRLTVL.

J is TRBJ2-3 and V is TRBV20-1, with a weak D call TRBD2 (6 bases). This CDR3 has 16 residues. Germline CDR1 reads DFQATT; CDR2 reads SNEGSKA (reference sequence). The CDR3 DNA is TGCAGGGCTGGCGGAAGCGGGCGAGGGGGCACAGATACGCAGTATTTT. Amino acid sequence: CRAGGSGRGGTDTQYF.

This clonotype was observed many times. Sequence at one end of the junction differs from germline and may be a read error. The V and J genes are TRBV7-2 and TRBJ2-7; 8 bases fit TRBD1. CDR1 is SGHTA and CDR2 is FQGNSA in the germline V gene. This CDR3 region has 14 residues. The CDR3 loop reads CASSLDRGSYEQYF. CDR3 DNA sequence: TGCGCCAGCAGCCTTGACAGGGGCTCCTACGAGCAGTACTTC.

This clonotype was seen a handful of times. The rearrangement links TRBV4-3 to TRBJ2-1; 10 bases fit TRBD2. Germline V lookup: CDR1 LGHNA, CDR2 YSLEER. The CDR3 sequence is 17 residues long. Losses at the gene ends were 1 base for V and 3 bases for J; bases not matched to a gene: 6. The CDR3 protein is CASSQVGSGGYYNEQFF. In nucleotides, the CDR3 is TGCGCCAGCAGCCAAGTCGGTAGCGGGGGGTACTACAATGAGCAGTTCTTC.

This clonotype was seen repeatedly, ten times or more. This chain uses TRBV20-1 with TRBJ2-5, with D perhaps TRBD2 (5 bases). This CDR3 contains 12 residues. The germline V gene has CDR1 DFQATT and CDR2 SNEGSKA (reference sequence). V gave up 3 bases and J gave up 5 bases, with 10 bases separating them. The CDR3 protein is CSASVLAETQYF. For the CDR3, the DNA is TGCAGTGCTAGCGTGTTAGCGGAGACCCAGTACTTC.

The chain uses TRBV3-1 and TRBJ2-3, with D uncertain. Per germline, CDR1 LGHDT and CDR2 YNNKEL (reference sequence). Trimming cost V 4 bases and J 3 bases, with 11 bases left between them. The CDR3 covers 14 residues. CDR3 DNA: TGTGCCAGCAGCCCCTACGAAGCGACAGATACGCAGTATTTT. Protein sequence: CASSPYEATDTQYF.